These 12 T cell receptor beta chains came from one sample sequenced in a study of breast tumors, draining lymph nodes, adjacent tissues. TCRdb independently ran MiXCR on the multiplex PCR reads; one entry per CDR3 protein. The sample contains tens of thousands of distinct CDR3 sequences, approximately 31% of which appear only once. The lymph nodes were axillary draining lymph nodes from breast cancer patients. Specimen: axillary lymph node tissue. Source of these receptors: a female donor with breast cancer. Some clones in this sample may be carry-over from other donors' samples.

This clonotype was counted many times. The chain joins TRBV18 to TRBJ2-1; D unclear. V lost 5 bases and J 5 bases, leaving 13 bases between the germline ends. From germline, CDR1 is KGHSH and CDR2 LQKENI. The CDR3 totals 14 residues. The CDR3 region is CASSEYRTDNEQFF. CDR3 bases: TGTGCCAGCTCAGAGTACCGGACGGACAATGAGCAGTTCTTC.

This chain links TRBV7-9 with TRBJ1-2; 7 bases match TRBD1. The germline V gene has CDR1 SEHNR and CDR2 FQNEAQ (reference sequence). The length of the CDR3 is 14 residues. The ends lost 5 bases at V and 5 bases at J; junction bases unmatched: 8. CDR3 protein: CASSPGQAAYGYTF. CDR3 coding DNA: TGTGCCAGCAGCCCTGGACAGGCGGCATATGGCTACACCTTC.

In regard to this clonotype: The conserved phenylalanine or tryptophan normally closing the CDR3 is absent here, so this likely arose from a read error. V and J are TRBV7-9 and TRBJ1-2; TRBD1 matches at 7 bases. This CDR3 is 14 amino acids long. V was clipped by 4 bases and J by 4 bases; unmatched bases: 6. Germline V lookup: CDR1 SEHNR, CDR2 FQNEAQ (reference sequence). CDR3 coding DNA: TGTGCCAGCAGCTCCCCACAGGGGCTCTATGGCTACACCTCC. As protein: CASSSPQGLYGYTS.

This clonotype was observed many times. The chain recombines TRBV20-1 with TRBJ2-5, with 8 bases aligning to TRBD2. The CDR3 totals 15 residues. V was clipped by 5 bases and J by 3 bases; unmatched bases: 11. Germline loops: CDR1 DFQATT, CDR2 SNEGSKA (reference sequence). For the CDR3, the DNA is TGCAGTGCTCAGCCTGGGACTAGGCGAAAAGAGACCCAGTACTTC. This translates into CSAQPGTRRKETQYF.

This clonotype has ten or more counts. The J gene is TRBJ1-3, the V gene TRBV3-1; D is undetermined. This CDR3 comprises 14 residues. The germline V and J ends were trimmed by 4 bases and 4 bases, with 11 bases remaining between them. Germline V gives CDR1 LGHDT, CDR2 YNNKEL (reference sequence). As DNA, the CDR3 is TGTGCCAGCAGCCCTCCGACAACGGGAAACACCATATATTTT. It is translated as CASSPPTTGNTIYF. Full variable domain (outside the CDR3, taken from reference TRBV3-1 and TRBJ1-3): DTAVSQTPKYLVTQMGNDKSIKCEQNLGHDTMYWYKQDSKKFLKIMFSYNNKELIINETVPNRFSPKSPDKAHLNLHINSLELGDSAVYFCASSPPTTGNTIYFGEGSWLTVV.

This clonotype appeared many times. The chain carries TRBV30 and TRBJ2-2; D remains unclear. CDR1 and CDR2 from the germline V gene are GTSNPN and SVGIG (reference sequence). This CDR3 has 12 residues. Trimming stripped 2 bases from V and 3 bases from J, with 4 bases between. CDR3 DNA: TGTGCCTGGAGTCTGGACACCGGGGAGCTGTTTTTT. Translation: CAWSLDTGELFF.

This clonotype has ten or more counts. The chain uses TRBV5-1 and TRBJ1-2; the D gene is possibly TRBD1 (6 bases). Between the trimmed V and J ends, which lost 3 bases and 2 bases, there was a span of 11 bases. The germline gives CDR1 SGHRS, CDR2 YFSETQ. CDR3 length equals 14 residues. The CDR3 nucleotides are TGCGCCAGCAGCTCGTCCGGGACAAACTATGGCTACACCTTC. It codes for CASSSSGTNYGYTF.

This clonotype was recorded at least ten times. The chain couples TRBV11-3 to TRBJ2-7; TRBD2 agrees at 7 bases. The CDR3 extends over 15 amino acids. Trimming at V came to 2 bases and at J to 4 bases, leaving 8 bases not matched to a gene. Germline V gene data show CDR1 as SGHNT and CDR2 as YENEEA. As DNA, the CDR3 is TGTGCCAGCAGCTTACCGGGAGGTGGAATTTACGAGCAGTACTTC. As protein: CASSLPGGGIYEQYF.

This clonotype was found many times. It may be a read error: a sequence one base away is much more abundant. This sequence joins TRBV6-5 and TRBJ2-7; no clear D gene. Per germline, CDR1 MNHEY and CDR2 SVGAGI. The CDR3 extends over 14 amino acids. Trimming removed 8 bases from V and 6 bases from J, with 20 bases in between. The CDR3 spells CASLQRSGSREQYF. The CDR3 coding sequence is TGTGCCAGCCTGCAGCGCAGTGGGTCTCGCGAGCAGTACTTC.

This clonotype was counted ten times or more. The rearrangement uses TRBV4-3 and TRBJ2-7, with unresolved D. The V and J ends lost 4 bases and 5 bases respectively, with 9 bases between them. Germline CDR1 LGHNA, CDR2 YSLEER. This CDR3 region has 12 residues. The CDR3 nucleotides read TGCGCCAGCAGCCCGCTAGATGACGAGCAGTACTTC. It is translated as CASSPLDDEQYF.

The chain recombines TRBV14 with TRBJ1-1; no firm D call. The CDR3 sequence is 13 residues long. Between the trimmed V and J ends, which lost 2 bases and 5 bases, there was a span of 9 bases. CDR1 is SGHDN, CDR2 FVKESK, per germline. CDR3 DNA sequence: TGTGCCAGCAGCCAAATTCGGGGTACTGAAGCTTTCTTT. Protein: CASSQIRGTEAFF.

In its sample, this clonotype was seen many times. The CDR3 sequence is CASSYGNIQYF. The CDR3 coding sequence is TGTGCCAGCAGTTACGGAAACATTCAGTACTTC. This chain links TRBV6-6 with TRBJ2-4; D is uncertain. V was pared by 2 bases and J by 6 bases, with 2 bases between. The CDR3 loop spans 11 amino acids. The germline CDR1 and CDR2 sequences are MNHNY and SVGAGI (reference sequence).